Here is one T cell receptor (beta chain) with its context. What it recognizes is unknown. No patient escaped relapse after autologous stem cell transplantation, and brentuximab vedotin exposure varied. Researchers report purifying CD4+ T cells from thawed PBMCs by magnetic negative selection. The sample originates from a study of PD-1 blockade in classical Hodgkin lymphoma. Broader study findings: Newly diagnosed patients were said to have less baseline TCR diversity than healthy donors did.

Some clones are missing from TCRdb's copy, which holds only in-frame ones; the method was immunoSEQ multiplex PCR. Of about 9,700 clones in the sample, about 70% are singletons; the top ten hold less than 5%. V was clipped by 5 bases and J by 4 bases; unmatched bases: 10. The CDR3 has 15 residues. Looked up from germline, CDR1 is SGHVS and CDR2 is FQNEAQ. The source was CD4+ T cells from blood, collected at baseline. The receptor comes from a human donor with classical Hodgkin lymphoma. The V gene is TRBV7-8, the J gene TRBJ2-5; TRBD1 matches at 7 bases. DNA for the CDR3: TGTGCCAGCAGCCAAACAACAGGGGTGGGAGAGACCCAGTACTTC. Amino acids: CASSQTTGVGETQYF.